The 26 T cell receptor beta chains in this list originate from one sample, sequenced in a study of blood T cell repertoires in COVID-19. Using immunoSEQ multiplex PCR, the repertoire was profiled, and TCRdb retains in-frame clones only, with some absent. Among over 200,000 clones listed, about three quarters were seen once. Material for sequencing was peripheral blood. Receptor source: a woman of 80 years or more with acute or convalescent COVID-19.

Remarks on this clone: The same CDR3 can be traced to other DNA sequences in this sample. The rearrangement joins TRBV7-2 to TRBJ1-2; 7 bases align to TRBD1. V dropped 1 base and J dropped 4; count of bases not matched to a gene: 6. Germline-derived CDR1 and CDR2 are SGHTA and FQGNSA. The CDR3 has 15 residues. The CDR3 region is CASSLVSGGVYGYTF. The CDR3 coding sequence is TGTGCCAGCAGCTTAGTATCAGGGGGTGTCTATGGCTACACCTTC.

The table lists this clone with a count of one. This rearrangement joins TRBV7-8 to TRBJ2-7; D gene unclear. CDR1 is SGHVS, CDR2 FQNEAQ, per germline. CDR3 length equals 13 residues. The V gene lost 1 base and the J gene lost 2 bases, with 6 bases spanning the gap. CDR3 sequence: CASSLEHPYEQYF. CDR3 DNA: TGTGCCAGCAGCTTAGAACATCCCTACGAGCAGTACTTC. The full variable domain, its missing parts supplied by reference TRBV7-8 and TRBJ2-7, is GAGVSQSPRYKVAKRGQDVALRCDPISGHVSLFWYQQALGQGPEFLTYFQNEAQLDKSGLPSDRFFAERPEGSVSTLKIQRTQQEDSAVYLCASSLEHPYEQYFGPGTRLTVT.

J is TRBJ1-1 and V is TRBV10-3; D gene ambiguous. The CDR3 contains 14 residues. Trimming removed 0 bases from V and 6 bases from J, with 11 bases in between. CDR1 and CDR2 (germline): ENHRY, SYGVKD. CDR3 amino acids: CAISESAGYAEAFF. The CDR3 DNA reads TGTGCCATCAGTGAGTCGGCGGGGTACGCTGAAGCTTTCTTT.

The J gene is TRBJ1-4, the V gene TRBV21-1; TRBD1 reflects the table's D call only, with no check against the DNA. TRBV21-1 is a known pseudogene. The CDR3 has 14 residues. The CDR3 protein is CASSKGQGDEKLFF. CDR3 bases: TGTGCCAGCAGCAAGGGACAGGGGGATGAAAAACTGTTTTTT.

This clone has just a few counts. CDR3 nucleotides: TGTGCCAGCAGTGACTACTGGAGGGCGGGTGGCTACACCTTC. Residues: CASSDYWRAGGYTF. The V call is TRBV6-4, the J call TRBJ1-2; D remains unclear. CDR3 length: 14 residues. Per the germline V gene, CDR1 is MRHNA and CDR2 is SNTAGT. V was pared by 1 base and J by 7 bases, with 13 bases between.

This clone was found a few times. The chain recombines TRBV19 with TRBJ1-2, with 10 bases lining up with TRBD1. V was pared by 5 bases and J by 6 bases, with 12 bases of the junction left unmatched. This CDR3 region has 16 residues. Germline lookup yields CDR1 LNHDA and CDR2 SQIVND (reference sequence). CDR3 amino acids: CASSSTSGTGVHGYTF. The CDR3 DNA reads TGTGCCAGTAGTTCAACCTCCGGGACAGGGGTTCATGGCTACACCTTC.

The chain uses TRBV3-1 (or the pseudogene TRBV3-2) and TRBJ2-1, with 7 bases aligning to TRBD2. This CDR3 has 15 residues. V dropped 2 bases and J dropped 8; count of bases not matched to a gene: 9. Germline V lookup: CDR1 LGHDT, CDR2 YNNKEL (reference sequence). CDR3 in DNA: TGTGCCAGCAGCCAAAGAGTGGGACTACGGCATGAGCAGTTCTTC. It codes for CASSQRVGLRHEQFF.

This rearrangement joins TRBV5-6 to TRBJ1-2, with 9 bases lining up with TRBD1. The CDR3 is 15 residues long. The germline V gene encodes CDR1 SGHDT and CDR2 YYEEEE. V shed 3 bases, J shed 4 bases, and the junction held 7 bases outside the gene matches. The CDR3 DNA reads TGTGCCAGCAGCTCCCCCGGGACAGGGTCCTATGGCTACACCTTC. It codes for CASSSPGTGSYGYTF.

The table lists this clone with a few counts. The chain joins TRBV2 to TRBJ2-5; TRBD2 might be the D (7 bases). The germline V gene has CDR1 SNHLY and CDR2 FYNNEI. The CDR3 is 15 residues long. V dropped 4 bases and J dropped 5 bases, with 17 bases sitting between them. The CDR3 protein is CASSVHPGGTETQYF. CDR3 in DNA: TGTGCCAGCAGTGTACATCCGGGGGGCACGGAGACCCAGTACTTC.

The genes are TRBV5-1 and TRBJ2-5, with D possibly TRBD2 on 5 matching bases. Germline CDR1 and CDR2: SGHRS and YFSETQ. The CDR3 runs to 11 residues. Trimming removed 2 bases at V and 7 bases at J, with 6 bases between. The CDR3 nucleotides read TGCGCCAGCAGCTTCGAGGGGACCCAGTACTTC. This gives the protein CASSFEGTQYF.

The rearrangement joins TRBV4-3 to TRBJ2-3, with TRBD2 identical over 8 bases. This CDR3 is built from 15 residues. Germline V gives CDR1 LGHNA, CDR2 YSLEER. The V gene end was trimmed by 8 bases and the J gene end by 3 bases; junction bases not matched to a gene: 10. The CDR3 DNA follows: TGCGCCAGCGGGATGACTAGCGCGGGAACAGATACGCAGTATTTT. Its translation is CASGMTSAGTDTQYF.

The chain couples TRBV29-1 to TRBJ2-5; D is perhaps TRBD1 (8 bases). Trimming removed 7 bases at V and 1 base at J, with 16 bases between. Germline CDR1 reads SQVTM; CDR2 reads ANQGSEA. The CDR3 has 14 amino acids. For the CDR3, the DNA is TGCAGCGCTGAGACAGGGGAGGGCCAAGAGACCCAGTACTTC. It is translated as CSAETGEGQETQYF. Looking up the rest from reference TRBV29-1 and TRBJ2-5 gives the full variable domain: SAVISQKPSRDICQRGTSLTIQCQVDSQVTMMFWYRQQPGQSLTLIATANQGSEATYESGFVIDKFPISRPNLTFSTLTVSNMSPEDSSIYLCSAETGEGQETQYFGPGTRLLVL.

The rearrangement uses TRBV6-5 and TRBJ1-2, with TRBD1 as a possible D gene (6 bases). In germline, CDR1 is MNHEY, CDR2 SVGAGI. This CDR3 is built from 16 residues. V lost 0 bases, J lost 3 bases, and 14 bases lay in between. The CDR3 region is CASSYSASGGDYGYTF. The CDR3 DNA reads TGTGCCAGCAGTTACTCAGCGTCGGGGGGCGACTATGGCTACACCTTC.

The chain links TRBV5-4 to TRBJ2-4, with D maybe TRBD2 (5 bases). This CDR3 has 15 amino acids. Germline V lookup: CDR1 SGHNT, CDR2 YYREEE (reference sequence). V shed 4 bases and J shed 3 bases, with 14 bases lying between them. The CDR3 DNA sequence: TGTGCCAGCAGCCCTACCGGGGATCGCAAAAACATTCAGTACTTC. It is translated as CASSPTGDRKNIQYF.

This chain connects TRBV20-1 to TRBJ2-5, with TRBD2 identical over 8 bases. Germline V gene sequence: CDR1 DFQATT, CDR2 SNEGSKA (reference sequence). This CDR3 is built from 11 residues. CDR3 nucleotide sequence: TGCAGCGGGAGGGCCAGGGAGACCCAGTACTTC. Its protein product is CSGRARETQYF.

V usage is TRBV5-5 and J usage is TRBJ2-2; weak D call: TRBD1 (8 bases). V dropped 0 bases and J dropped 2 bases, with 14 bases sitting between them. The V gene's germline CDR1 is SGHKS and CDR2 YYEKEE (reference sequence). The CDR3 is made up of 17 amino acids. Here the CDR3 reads CASSLAGGTGNTGELFF. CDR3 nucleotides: TGTGCCAGCAGCTTGGCCGGGGGGACAGGTAACACCGGGGAGCTGTTTTTT.

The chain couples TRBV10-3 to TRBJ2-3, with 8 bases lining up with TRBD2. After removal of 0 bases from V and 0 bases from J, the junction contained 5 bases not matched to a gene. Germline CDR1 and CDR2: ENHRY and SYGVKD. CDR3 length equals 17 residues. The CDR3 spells CAISESPSGSSTDTQYF. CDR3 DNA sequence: TGTGCCATCAGTGAGTCGCCCAGCGGGAGCAGCACAGATACGCAGTATTTT.

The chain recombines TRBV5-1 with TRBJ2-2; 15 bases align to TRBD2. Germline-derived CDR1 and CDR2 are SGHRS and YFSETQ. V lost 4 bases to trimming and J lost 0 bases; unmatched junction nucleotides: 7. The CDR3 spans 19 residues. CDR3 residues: CASSPRGTSGGPNTGELFF. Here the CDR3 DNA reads TGCGCCAGCAGCCCACGAGGGACTAGCGGGGGGCCGAACACCGGGGAGCTGTTTTTT. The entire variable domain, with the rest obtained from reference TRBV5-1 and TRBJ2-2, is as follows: KAGVTQTPRYLIKTRGQQVTLSCSPISGHRSVSWYQQTPGQGLQFLFEYFSETQRNKGNFPGRFSGRQFSNSRSEMNVSTLELGDSALYLCASSPRGTSGGPNTGELFFGEGSRLTVL.

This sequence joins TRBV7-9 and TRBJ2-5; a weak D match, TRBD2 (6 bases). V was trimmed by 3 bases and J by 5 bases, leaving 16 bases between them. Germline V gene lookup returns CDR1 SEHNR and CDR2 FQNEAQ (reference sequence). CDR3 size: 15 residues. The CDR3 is CASSFKIGGRETQYF. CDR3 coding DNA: TGTGCCAGCAGCTTTAAGATCGGGGGTCGGGAGACCCAGTACTTC. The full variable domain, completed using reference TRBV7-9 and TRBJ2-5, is DTGVSQNPRHKITKRGQNVTFRCDPISEHNRLYWYRQTLGQGPEFLTYFQNEAQLEKSRLLSDRFSAERPKGSFSTLEIQRTEQGDSAMYLCASSFKIGGRETQYFGPGTRLLVL.

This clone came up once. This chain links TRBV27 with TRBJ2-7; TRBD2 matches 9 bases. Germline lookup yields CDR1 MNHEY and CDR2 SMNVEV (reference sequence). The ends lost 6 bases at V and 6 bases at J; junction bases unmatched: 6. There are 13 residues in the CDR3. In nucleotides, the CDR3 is TGTGCCAGCAGGTTAGGCGGGGGGGCCGAGCAGTACTTC. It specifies CASRLGGGAEQYF.

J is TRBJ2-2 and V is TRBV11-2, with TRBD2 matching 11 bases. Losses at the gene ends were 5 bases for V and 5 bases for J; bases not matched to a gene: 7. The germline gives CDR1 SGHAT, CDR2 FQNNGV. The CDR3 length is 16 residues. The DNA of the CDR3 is TGTGCCAGCAGCCCCCAACTAGCGGGAGAAACCGGGGAGCTGTTTTTT. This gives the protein CASSPQLAGETGELFF.

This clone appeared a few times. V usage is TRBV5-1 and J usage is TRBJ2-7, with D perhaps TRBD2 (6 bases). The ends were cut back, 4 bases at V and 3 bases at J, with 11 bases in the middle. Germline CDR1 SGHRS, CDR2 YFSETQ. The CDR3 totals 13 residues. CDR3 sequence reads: CASSLEGNYEQYF. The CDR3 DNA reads TGCGCCAGCAGCCTGGAGGGGAACTACGAGCAGTACTTC. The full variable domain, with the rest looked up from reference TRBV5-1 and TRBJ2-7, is KAGVTQTPRYLIKTRGQQVTLSCSPISGHRSVSWYQQTPGQGLQFLFEYFSETQRNKGNFPGRFSGRQFSNSRSEMNVSTLELGDSALYLCASSLEGNYEQYFGPGTRLTVT.

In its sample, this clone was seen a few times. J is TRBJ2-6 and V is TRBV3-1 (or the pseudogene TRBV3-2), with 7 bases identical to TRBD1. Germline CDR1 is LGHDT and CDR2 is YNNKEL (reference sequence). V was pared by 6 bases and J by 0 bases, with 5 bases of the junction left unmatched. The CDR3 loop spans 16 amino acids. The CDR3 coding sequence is TGTGCCAGCAGGCAACAGGGGAGCTCTGGGGCCAACGTCCTGACTTTC. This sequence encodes CASRQQGSSGANVLTF.

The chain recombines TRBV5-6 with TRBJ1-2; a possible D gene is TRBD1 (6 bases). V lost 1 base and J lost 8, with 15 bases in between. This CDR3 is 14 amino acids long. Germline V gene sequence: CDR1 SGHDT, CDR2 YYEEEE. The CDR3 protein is CASSLTGPLGGYTF. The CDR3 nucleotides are TGTGCCAGCAGCTTGACAGGGCCTCTAGGCGGCTACACCTTC.

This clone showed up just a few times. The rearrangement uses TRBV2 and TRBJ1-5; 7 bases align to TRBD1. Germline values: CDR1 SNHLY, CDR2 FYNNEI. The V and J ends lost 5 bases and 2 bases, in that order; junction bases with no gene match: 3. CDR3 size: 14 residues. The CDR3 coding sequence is TGTGCCAGCAGTTATGGACAGGGCAATCAGCCCCAGCATTTT. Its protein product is CASSYGQGNQPQHF. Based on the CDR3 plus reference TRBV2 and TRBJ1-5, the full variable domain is EPEVTQTPSHQVTQMGQEVILRCVPISNHLYFYWYRQILGQKVEFLVSFYNNEISEKSEIFDDQFSVERPDGSNFTLKIRSTKLEDSAMYFCASSYGQGNQPQHFGDGTRLSIL.

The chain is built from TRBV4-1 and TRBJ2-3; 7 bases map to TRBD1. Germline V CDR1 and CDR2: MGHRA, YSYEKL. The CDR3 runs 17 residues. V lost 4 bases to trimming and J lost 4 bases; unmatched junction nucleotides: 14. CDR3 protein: CASSLSGTVQTADTQYF. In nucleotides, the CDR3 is TGCGCCAGCAGCCTTAGTGGGACAGTTCAGACAGCAGATACGCAGTATTTT.